The sequence of this TCR beta chain was determined in a study of PD-1 blockade in classical Hodgkin lymphoma. Study-level points and caveats: Patients who began taking nivolumab under 1 year after ASCT were left out. Healthy donors reportedly exceeded newly diagnosed patients in baseline TCR diversity.

Regarding this clone: Its antigen is undetermined.

J was trimmed by 1 base and V by 5 bases; bases with no gene match: 4. This CDR3 is 14 amino acids long. Germline CDR1 reads MRHNA; CDR2 reads SNTAGT. The table came from immunoSEQ multiplex PCR; TCRdb's copy has only in-frame clones and leaves some out. The sample consists of about 100,000 clones, roughly 83% of them appearing once. Brentuximab vedotin exposure varied, and every patient relapsed after autologous stem cell transplantation. Best responses fell into complete response, partial response or progressive disease. The sample consisted of peripheral blood mononuclear cells (PBMCs), taken at baseline. The chain joins TRBV6-4 to TRBJ2-7; TRBD1 matches at 8 bases. The receptor was derived from a human donor with classical Hodgkin lymphoma. CDR3 loop: CASSPDRASYEQYF. The CDR3 region has the DNA TGTGCCAGCAGTCCGGACAGGGCGTCCTACGAGCAGTACTTC.